This TCR beta chain originates from a study of regulatory T cells in long-lasting Graves disease. General study points: Newly diagnosed disease favored TRBV20-1 and TRBJ2-1 over persistent disease.

TCR beta libraries were built with iRepertoire HTBI primers and Arm-PCR of CDR3 regions. TCRdb reprocessed the multiplex PCR reads via MiXCR and lists one record per CDR3 protein. This table holds roughly 500,000 distinct CDR3 sequences, roughly 21% found once. Time point specified: persistent/refractory GD, antithyroid drugs over 5 years with positive TRAb. PBMCs were the source of the RNA used for TCR sequencing. The source of the patients was an endocrinology department in Xi'an, China. Germline CDR1 and CDR2: MNHEY and SVGEGT. Between the trimmed V and J ends, which lost 2 bases and 3 bases, there was a span of 13 bases. This CDR3 is built from 15 residues. Points on this clonotype: Its antigen remains unidentified. A single base separates this from a much larger clone, so it may be a read error.

This sequence originates from a female donor with Graves disease. Here the sequenced sample was peripheral blood mononuclear cells (PBMCs), taken when the disease was refractory, from a patient treated with antithyroid drugs. The genes are TRBV6-2 or TRBV6-3 and TRBJ1-1; the D gene is possibly TRBD1 (5 bases). The CDR3 DNA is TGTGCCAGCAGTTACGCGGGGGGAATGGACACTGAAGCTTTCTTT. It yields the protein CASSYAGGMDTEAFF.